The 12 T cell receptor beta chains given below trace back to one sample, sequenced in a study of CD4 T cells in relation to SARS-CoV-2 and coronaviruses. Assay used: immunoSEQ multiplex PCR; TCRdb lists only in-frame clones, some missing. The table shows tens of thousands of clones, with around 79% occurring only once. Before the COVID-19 pandemic, during about 2010-2018, CD4+ T cells were taken from unexposed donors. Isolation of CD4+ T cells took place after about 9 days in culture. Their cognate antigens are unknown. The material sequenced was CD4+ T cells from PBMCs, cultured in vitro. The receptors stem from a human donor in good health.

The chain is built from TRBV24-1 and TRBJ2-5; weak D call: TRBD1 (9 bases). The CDR3 totals 16 residues. Germline V gene sequence: CDR1 KGHDR, CDR2 SFDVKD. V was trimmed by 1 base and J by 3 bases, leaving 14 bases between them. The CDR3 DNA sequence: TGTGCCACCAGTGATTTTAGCGGGACAGGGAAAGAGACCCAGTACTTC. Translating it yields CATSDFSGTGKETQYF.

This clone was counted only a few times. The chain joins TRBV27 to TRBJ1-5; D is unresolved. CDR1 and CDR2 (germline): MNHEY, SMNVEV (reference sequence). The CDR3 runs to 12 residues. V was pared by 4 bases and J by 7 bases, with 8 bases between. The CDR3 region has the DNA TGTGCCAGCAGTTCAGAGGACCAGCCCCAGCATTTT. Its translation: CASSSEDQPQHF.

The sample holds a few counts of this clone. This chain links TRBV6-5 with TRBJ2-3; D ambiguous. CDR3 length equals 12 residues. CDR1 and CDR2 (germline): MNHEY, SVGAGI. Deletions cut 4 bases from V and 10 bases from J, with 12 bases between. The CDR3 loop reads CASSSPKGSQYF. DNA of the CDR3: TGTGCCAGCAGTTCCCCAAAGGGCTCGCAGTATTTT.

The chain uses TRBV7-9 and TRBJ1-5; D call uncertain. Germline V gene sequence: CDR1 SEHNR, CDR2 FQNEAQ (reference sequence). This CDR3 region has 13 residues. V dropped 1 base and J dropped 6 bases, with 7 bases sitting between them. The DNA of the CDR3 is TGTGCCAGCAGCTTAGGAGGGCCTCAGCCCCAGCATTTT. Amino acids: CASSLGGPQPQHF.

The rearrangement joins TRBV4-2 to TRBJ2-3; D tentatively fits TRBD1 or TRBD2 (5 bases each). The germline V and J ends were trimmed by 3 bases and 2 bases, with 33 bases remaining between them. The CDR3 runs 22 residues. Germline V lookup: CDR1 LGHNA, CDR2 YNFKEQ. Here the CDR3 DNA reads TGTGCCAGCAGCCATTTCGGCGAGCCAGGGAGTTTGAGGGCCAATCTCACAGATACGCAGTATTTT. Its protein is CASSHFGEPGSLRANLTDTQYF.

This chain uses TRBV5-1 with TRBJ2-7; 8 bases line up with TRBD2. V shed 0 bases, J shed 3 bases, and the junction held 2 bases outside the gene matches. CDR1 is SGHRS, CDR2 YFSETQ, per germline. The CDR3 loop spans 14 amino acids. DNA for the CDR3: TGCGCCAGCAGCTTGGCCGGGACTAGCTACGAGCAGTACTTC. Translation: CASSLAGTSYEQYF.

This chain links TRBV3-1 (or the pseudogene TRBV3-2) with TRBJ2-3, with TRBD2 identical over 8 bases. The trim removed 1 base at V and 1 base at J, leaving 4 bases unmatched. Germline CDR1 is LGHDT and CDR2 is YNNKEL (reference sequence). This CDR3 has 16 residues. The CDR3 loop reads CASSQVMTSGTDTQYF. Here the CDR3 DNA reads TGTGCCAGCAGCCAAGTGATGACTAGCGGCACAGATACGCAGTATTTT.

The chain carries TRBV23-1 and TRBJ1-1; perhaps TRBD1 as D (5 bases). TRBV23-1 is identified as an open reading frame with a role that is uncertain. The CDR3 has 16 amino acids. V gave up 2 bases and J gave up 1 base, with 14 bases separating them. The CDR3 loop reads CASSQPQAQGNTEAFF. The CDR3 region has the DNA TGCGCCAGCAGTCAACCCCAGGCCCAGGGGAACACTGAAGCTTTCTTT.

J is TRBJ2-7 and V is TRBV5-6, with TRBD1 as a possible D gene (5 bases). The V gene lost 4 bases and the J gene lost 5 bases, with 10 bases spanning the gap. Germline V gene sequence: CDR1 SGHDT, CDR2 YYEEEE. CDR3 size: 12 residues. The CDR3 DNA is TGTGCCAGCAGCCCAGGGTTCCACGAGCAGTACTTC. Amino acid sequence: CASSPGFHEQYF. The entire variable domain, with the rest obtained from reference TRBV5-6 and TRBJ2-7, is as follows: DAGVTQSPTHLIKTRGQQVTLRCSPKSGHDTVSWYQQALGQGPQFIFQYYEEEERQRGNFPDRFSGHQFPNYSSELNVNALLLGDSALYLCASSPGFHEQYFGPGTRLTVT.

About this clone itself: The junction differs from germline at one of its ends, possibly a read error. In nucleotides, the CDR3 is TGTGCCAGCAGCTTAATGGGATCTCGCTCCGACGAGCAGTACTTC. It specifies CASSLMGSRSDEQYF. The chain carries TRBV7-3 and TRBJ2-7; D unresolved. CDR3 size: 15 residues. Per the germline V gene, CDR1 is SGHTA and CDR2 is FQGTGA.

This clone showed up just a few times. The V gene is TRBV18, the J gene TRBJ2-7; D unclear. CDR3 length equals 13 residues. The V gene lost 5 bases and the J gene lost 3 bases, with 11 bases spanning the gap. Germline CDR1 KGHSH, CDR2 LQKENI. The CDR3 loop reads CASSATPHYEQYF. The CDR3 nucleotides read TGTGCCAGCTCAGCAACTCCTCACTACGAGCAGTACTTC.

This sequence joins TRBV29-1 and TRBJ2-3, with 7 bases lining up with TRBD1. The V and J ends lost 7 bases and 4 bases, in that order; junction bases with no gene match: 5. The CDR3 length is 12 residues. In germline, CDR1 is SQVTM, CDR2 ANQGSEA. CDR3 region: CSAGTEADTQYF. CDR3 nucleotides: TGCAGCGCCGGGACAGAAGCAGATACGCAGTATTTT.